The clone carrying this T cell receptor (beta chain) was seen more than once but under ten times. What it binds is unknown. Germline CDR1 reads SGDLS; CDR2 reads YYNGEE. There are 14 residues in the CDR3. Germline trimming cut 4 bases from V and 5 bases from J; bases unmatched to any gene: 6. This entry is derived from a study of beta chain features in type 1 diabetes. Points from the study as a whole: In patients and controls equally, PCR might favor templates that are shorter. When cDNA is sequenced, cells with high TCR expression could be over-represented. When VDJ junctions were examined, type 1 diabetes patients showed fewer insertions and more deletions.

Reverse transcription of all isolated RNA meant that expressed TCRB transcripts were sequenced. Generated by immunoSEQ multiplex PCR, the TCRdb table keeps only in-frame clones and is missing some. The sample records some 270,000 clones, approximately 8% being singletons. Material for sequencing was central memory CD4+ T cells from blood. The chain joins TRBV9 to TRBJ2-5; 9 bases match TRBD2. The clonotype originates from a woman between 18 and 30 years old in good health. CDR3 sequence reads: CASSLSGGYETQYF. In DNA form, the CDR3 reads TGTGCCAGCAGCCTCAGCGGGGGGTACGAGACCCAGTACTTC.